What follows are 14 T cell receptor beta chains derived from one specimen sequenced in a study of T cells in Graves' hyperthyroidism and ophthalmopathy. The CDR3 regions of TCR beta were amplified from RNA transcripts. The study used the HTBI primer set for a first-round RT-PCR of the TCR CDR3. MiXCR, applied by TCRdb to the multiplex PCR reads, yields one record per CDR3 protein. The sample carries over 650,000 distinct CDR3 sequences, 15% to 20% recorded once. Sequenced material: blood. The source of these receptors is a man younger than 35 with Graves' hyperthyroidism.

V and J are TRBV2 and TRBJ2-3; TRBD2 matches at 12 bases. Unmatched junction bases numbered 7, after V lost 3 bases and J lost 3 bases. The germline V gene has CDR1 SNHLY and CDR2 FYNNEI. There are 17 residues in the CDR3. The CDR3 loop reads CASSDLAGGPSTDTQYF. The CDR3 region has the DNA TGTGCCAGCAGTGACCTAGCGGGAGGGCCCTCAACAGATACGCAGTATTTT.

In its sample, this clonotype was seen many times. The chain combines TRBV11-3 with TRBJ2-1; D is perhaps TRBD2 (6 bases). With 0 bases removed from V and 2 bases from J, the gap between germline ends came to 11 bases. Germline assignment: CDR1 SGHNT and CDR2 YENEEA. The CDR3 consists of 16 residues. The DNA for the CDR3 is TGTGCCAGCAGCTTAGATCGGGGGAGTACCTACAATGAGCAGTTCTTC. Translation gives CASSLDRGSTYNEQFF. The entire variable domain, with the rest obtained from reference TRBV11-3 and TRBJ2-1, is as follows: EAGVVQSPRYKIIEKKQPVAFWCNPISGHNTLYWYLQNLGQGPELLIRYENEEAVDDSQLPKDRFSAERLKGVDSTLKIQPAELGDSAVYLCASSLDRGSTYNEQFFGPGTRLTVL.

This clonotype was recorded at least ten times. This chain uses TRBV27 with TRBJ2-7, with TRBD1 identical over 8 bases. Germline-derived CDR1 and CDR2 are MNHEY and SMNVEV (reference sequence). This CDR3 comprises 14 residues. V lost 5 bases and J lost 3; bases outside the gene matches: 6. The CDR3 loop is CASSTRQGFYEQYF. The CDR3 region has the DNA TGTGCCAGCAGTACGCGACAGGGGTTCTACGAGCAGTACTTC.

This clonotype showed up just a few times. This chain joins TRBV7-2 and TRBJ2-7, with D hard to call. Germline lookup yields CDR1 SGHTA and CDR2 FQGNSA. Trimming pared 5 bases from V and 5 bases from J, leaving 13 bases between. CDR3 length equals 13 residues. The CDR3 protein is CASSPGPGDEQYF. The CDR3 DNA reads TGTGCCAGCAGCCCGGGTCCGGGTGACGAGCAGTACTTC.

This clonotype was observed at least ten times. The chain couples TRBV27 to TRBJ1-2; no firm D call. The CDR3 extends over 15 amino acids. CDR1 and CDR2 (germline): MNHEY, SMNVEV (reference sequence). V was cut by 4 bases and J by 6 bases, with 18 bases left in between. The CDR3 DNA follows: TGTGCCAGCAGTTCCTTCGGCCACGGTGGGAATGGCTACACCTTC. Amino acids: CASSSFGHGGNGYTF.

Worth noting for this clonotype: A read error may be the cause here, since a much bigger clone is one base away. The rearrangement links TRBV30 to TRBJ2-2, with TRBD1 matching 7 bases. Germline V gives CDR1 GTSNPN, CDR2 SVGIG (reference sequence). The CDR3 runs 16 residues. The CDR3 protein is CAWTKDRLSNTRELFF. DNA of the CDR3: TGTGCCTGGACTAAGGACAGGCTCTCGAACACCCGGGAGCTGTTTTTT.

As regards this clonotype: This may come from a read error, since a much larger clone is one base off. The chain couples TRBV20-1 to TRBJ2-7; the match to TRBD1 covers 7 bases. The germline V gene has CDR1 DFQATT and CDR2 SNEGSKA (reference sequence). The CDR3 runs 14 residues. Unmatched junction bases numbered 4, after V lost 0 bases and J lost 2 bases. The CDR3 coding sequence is TGCAGTGCTAGAGATCTGGGACAGCCCTACGAGCAGTACTTC. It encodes CSARDLGQPYEQYF.

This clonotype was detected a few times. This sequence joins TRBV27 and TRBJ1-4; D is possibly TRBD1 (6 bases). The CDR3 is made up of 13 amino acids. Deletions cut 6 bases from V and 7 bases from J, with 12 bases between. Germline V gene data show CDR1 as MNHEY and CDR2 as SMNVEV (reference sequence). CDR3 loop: CASSRQAGEKLFF. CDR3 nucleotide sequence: TGTGCCAGCAGCCGACAGGCAGGTGAAAAACTGTTTTTT.

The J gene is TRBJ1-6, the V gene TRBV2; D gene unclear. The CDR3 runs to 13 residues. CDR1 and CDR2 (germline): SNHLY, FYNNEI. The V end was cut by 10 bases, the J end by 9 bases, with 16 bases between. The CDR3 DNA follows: TGTGCCACACAACCCGACACGGGTTCACCCCTCCACTTT. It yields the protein CATQPDTGSPLHF. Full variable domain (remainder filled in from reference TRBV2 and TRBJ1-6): EPEVTQTPSHQVTQMGQEVILRCVPISNHLYFYWYRQILGQKVEFLVSFYNNEISEKSEIFDDQFSVERPDGSNFTLKIRSTKLEDSAMYFCATQPDTGSPLHFGNGTRLTVT.

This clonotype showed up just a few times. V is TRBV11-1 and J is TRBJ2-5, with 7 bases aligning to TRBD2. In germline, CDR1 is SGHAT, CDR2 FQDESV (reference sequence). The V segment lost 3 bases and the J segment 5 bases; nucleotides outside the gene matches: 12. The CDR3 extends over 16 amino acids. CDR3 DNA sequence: TGTGCCAGCAGCTTCTTTGGGATAGACGGGAGGGAGACCCAGTACTTC. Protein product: CASSFFGIDGRETQYF. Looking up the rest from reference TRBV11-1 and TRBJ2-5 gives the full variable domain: EAEVAQSPRYKITEKSQAVAFWCDPISGHATLYWYRQILGQGPELLVQFQDESVVDDSQLPKDRFSAERLKGVDSTLKIQPAELGDSAMYLCASSFFGIDGRETQYFGPGTRLLVL.

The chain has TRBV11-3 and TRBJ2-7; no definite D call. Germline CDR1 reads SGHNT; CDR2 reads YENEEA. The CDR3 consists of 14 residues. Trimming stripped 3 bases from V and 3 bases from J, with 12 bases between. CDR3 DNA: TGTGCCAGCAGCTTCCCCAGCGATCTCTACGAGCAGTACTTC. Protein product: CASSFPSDLYEQYF.

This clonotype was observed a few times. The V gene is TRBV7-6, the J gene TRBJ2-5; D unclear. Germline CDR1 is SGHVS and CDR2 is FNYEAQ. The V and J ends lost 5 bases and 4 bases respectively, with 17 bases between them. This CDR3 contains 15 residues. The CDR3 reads CASSPDPGYRETQYF. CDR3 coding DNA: TGTGCCAGCAGCCCAGATCCTGGGTACCGAGAGACCCAGTACTTC.

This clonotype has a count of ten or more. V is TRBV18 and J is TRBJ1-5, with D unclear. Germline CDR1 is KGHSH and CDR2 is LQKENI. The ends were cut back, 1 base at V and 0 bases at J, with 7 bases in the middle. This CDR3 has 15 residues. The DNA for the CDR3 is TGTGCCAGCTCACCACGGCGGGTTAGCAATCAGCCCCAGCATTTT. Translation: CASSPRRVSNQPQHF.

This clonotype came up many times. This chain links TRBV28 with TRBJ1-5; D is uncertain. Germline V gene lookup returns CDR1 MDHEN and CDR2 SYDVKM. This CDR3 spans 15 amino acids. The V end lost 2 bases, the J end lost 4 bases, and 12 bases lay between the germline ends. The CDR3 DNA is TGTGCCAGCAGTTTACTCCCCCAGACTAATCAGCCCCAGCATTTT. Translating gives CASSLLPQTNQPQHF. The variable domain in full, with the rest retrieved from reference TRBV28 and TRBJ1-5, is DVKVTQSSRYLVKRTGEKVFLECVQDMDHENMFWYRQDPGLGLRLIYFSYDVKMKEKGDIPEGYSVSREKKERFSLILESASTNQTSMYLCASSLLPQTNQPQHFGDGTRLSIL.